The clone carrying this T cell receptor beta chain was seen a handful of times. The sample is drawn from a study of T-cell reconstitution after alpha-beta-depleted transplantation in children. Between the trimmed V and J ends, which lost 7 bases and 0 bases, there was a span of 13 bases. This CDR3 comprises 16 residues. The V gene's germline CDR1 is MNHNS and CDR2 SASEGT. Unique molecular identifiers featured in how the TCRbeta library was prepared. MiXCR, applied by TCRdb to the PCR reads, yields one record per CDR3 protein. The sample records about 980,000 distinct CDR3 sequences, 25% to 30% being singletons.

The chain couples TRBV6-1 to TRBJ2-6; D perhaps matches TRBD1 (6 bases). The sequences come from PBMCs, mostly from graft donor cells, collected 360 days after TCRalphabeta/CD19-depleted stem cell transplant. The clonotype comes from a boy less than two years old who had a stem cell transplant for SCID, so the T cells may come from the graft donor. The CDR3 is CASKEQGYSGANVLTF. The DNA for the CDR3 is TGTGCCAGCAAAGAACAGGGTTACTCTGGGGCCAACGTCCTGACTTTC.